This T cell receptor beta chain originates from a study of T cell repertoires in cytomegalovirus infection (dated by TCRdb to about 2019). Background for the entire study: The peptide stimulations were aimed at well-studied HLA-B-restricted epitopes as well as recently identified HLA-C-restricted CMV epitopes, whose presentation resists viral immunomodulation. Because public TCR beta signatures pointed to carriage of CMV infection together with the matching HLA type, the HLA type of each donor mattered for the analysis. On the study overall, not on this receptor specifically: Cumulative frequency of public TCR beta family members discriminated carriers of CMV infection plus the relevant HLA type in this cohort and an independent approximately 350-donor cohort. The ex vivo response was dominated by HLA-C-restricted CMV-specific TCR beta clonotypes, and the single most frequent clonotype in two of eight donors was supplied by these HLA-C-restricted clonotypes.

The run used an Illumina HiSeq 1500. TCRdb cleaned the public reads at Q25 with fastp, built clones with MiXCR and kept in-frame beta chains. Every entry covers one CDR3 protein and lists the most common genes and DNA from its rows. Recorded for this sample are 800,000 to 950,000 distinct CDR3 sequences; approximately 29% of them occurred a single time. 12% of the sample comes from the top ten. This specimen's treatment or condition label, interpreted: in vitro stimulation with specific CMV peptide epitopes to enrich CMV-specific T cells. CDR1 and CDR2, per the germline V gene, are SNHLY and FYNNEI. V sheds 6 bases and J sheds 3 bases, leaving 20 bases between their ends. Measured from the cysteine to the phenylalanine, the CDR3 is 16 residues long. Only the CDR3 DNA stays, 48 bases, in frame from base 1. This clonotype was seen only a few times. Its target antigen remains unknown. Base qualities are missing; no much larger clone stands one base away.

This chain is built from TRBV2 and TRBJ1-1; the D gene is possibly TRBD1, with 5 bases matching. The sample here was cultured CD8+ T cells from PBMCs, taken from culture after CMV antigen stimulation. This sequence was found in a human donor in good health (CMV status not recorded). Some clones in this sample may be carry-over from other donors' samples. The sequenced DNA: TGTGCCAGCAGCCCGTCGGGGGAGGGGCGCGACACTGAAGCTTTCTTT. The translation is CASSPSGEGRDTEAFF.